The present entry profiles one T cell receptor beta chain with its context. Followed over time, Seattle patients had been enrolled while infection was active. CDR1 and CDR2 from the germline V gene are MNHEY and SMNVEV (reference sequence). The CDR3 length is 15 residues. Unmatched junction bases numbered 9, after V lost 2 bases and J lost 6 bases. This record comes from a study of blood T cell repertoires in COVID-19. Study-wide context: Both acute and convalescent COVID-19 samples were obtained from the United States, Italy and Spain. PBMCs, B-cell-depleted T cells, or T cells provided the cDNA or gDNA that made up the material.

Source study methods: Estimation of nucleated cell counts was performed using reference gene primer amplification. The data were produced by immunoSEQ multiplex PCR, yet TCRdb's version contains in-frame clones alone and is incomplete. The DNA gave D and trimming, while V, J and clone size come from that table. Of roughly 90,000 clones listed, roughly 84% are singletons. The rearrangement uses TRBV27 and TRBJ2-7; TRBD2 agrees at 8 bases. This TCR came from a woman older than 75 with COVID-19, enrolled during active disease. The sequencing input was peripheral blood. The CDR3 loop reads CASSLLRTSKGEQYF. The CDR3, as DNA: TGTGCCAGCAGTTTACTTAGGACTAGCAAGGGCGAGCAGTACTTC.